These 14 T cell receptor beta chains were all obtained from the same sample, sequenced in a study of T cell changes during pregnancy in multiple sclerosis. TCRdb's table, derived via immunoSEQ multiplex PCR, lists solely in-frame clones and lacks some. This repertoire shows more than 85,000 clones, more than 80% found once; its top ten account for under 1.5%. Sample: peripheral blood, taken in the second trimester of pregnancy. Receptors were obtained from a female donor with multiple sclerosis, enrolled in a pregnancy study.

The V gene is TRBV4-1, the J gene TRBJ1-6; 9 bases are a match to TRBD1. CDR3 size: 18 residues. The J segment lost 6 bases and the V segment lost 3 bases, leaving 12 bases of the junction unmatched. The germline gives CDR1 MGHRA, CDR2 YSYEKL. The CDR3 DNA follows: TGCGCCAGCAGCCAGGGACAGGGAAAAAAAATCGCTAATTCACCCCTCCACTTT. Translating gives CASSQGQGKKIANSPLHF.

V gene TRBV5-1 combines with J gene TRBJ2-7, with 8 bases aligning to TRBD1. Germline loops: CDR1 SGHRS, CDR2 YFSETQ. J was trimmed by 5 bases and V by 4 bases; bases with no gene match: 14. The CDR3 extends over 16 amino acids. The CDR3 sequence: CASSARSGTGTHEQYF. The CDR3 region has the DNA TGCGCCAGCAGCGCTCGGAGTGGGACAGGAACCCACGAGCAGTACTTC. The entire variable domain, with the rest obtained from reference TRBV5-1 and TRBJ2-7, is as follows: KAGVTQTPRYLIKTRGQQVTLSCSPISGHRSVSWYQQTPGQGLQFLFEYFSETQRNKGNFPGRFSGRQFSNSRSEMNVSTLELGDSALYLCASSARSGTGTHEQYFGPGTRLTVT.

This chain joins TRBV28 and TRBJ2-1, with D possibly matching TRBD2 (7 bases). The CDR3 spans 11 residues. V shed 11 bases and J shed 8 bases, with 13 bases lying between them. CDR1 and CDR2 (germline): MDHEN, SYDVKM. In DNA form, the CDR3 reads TGTGCCTCGGGCGGGGGCGATGAGCAGTTCTTC. Its translation is CASGGGDEQFF. Looking up the rest from reference TRBV28 and TRBJ2-1 gives the full variable domain: DVKVTQSSRYLVKRTGEKVFLECVQDMDHENMFWYRQDPGLGLRLIYFSYDVKMKEKGDIPEGYSVSREKKERFSLILESASTNQTSMYLCASGGGDEQFFGPGTRLTVL.

The chain is built from TRBV29-1 and TRBJ2-1; weak D call: TRBD1 (5 bases). Trimming stripped 6 bases from V and 5 bases from J, with 14 bases between. The CDR3 totals 13 residues. Germline V gene lookup returns CDR1 SQVTM and CDR2 ANQGSEA. The DNA of the CDR3 is TGCAGCGTGCGACAGTACCGCGACAATGAGCAGTTCTTC. Its protein product is CSVRQYRDNEQFF.

V and J are TRBV19 and TRBJ1-4; D is unresolved. The germline V and J ends were trimmed by 7 bases and 5 bases, with 5 bases remaining between them. The CDR3 consists of 11 residues. Germline-derived CDR1 and CDR2 are LNHDA and SQIVND (reference sequence). The CDR3 DNA reads as TGTGCCAGTACCGAGAATGAAAAACTGTTTTTT. Amino acid sequence: CASTENEKLFF.

Only one count was recorded for this clone. The rearrangement links TRBV4-2 to TRBJ1-3; the D is unclear. The CDR3 runs 15 residues. The ends were cut back, 3 bases at V and 0 bases at J, with 9 bases in the middle. The germline gives CDR1 LGHNA, CDR2 YNFKEQ. CDR3: CASSQWSGSGNTIYF. DNA of the CDR3: TGTGCCAGCAGCCAGTGGTCAGGCTCTGGAAACACCATATATTTT.

V gene TRBV5-6 combines with J gene TRBJ2-2, with D possibly TRBD2 on 6 matching bases. This CDR3 comprises 17 residues. Germline V gene sequence: CDR1 SGHDT, CDR2 YYEEEE. V was clipped by 4 bases and J by 3 bases, with 19 bases between them. The CDR3 protein is CASSATSREKDTGELFF. The CDR3 DNA sequence: TGTGCCAGCAGCGCCACCTCCCGGGAGAAAGACACCGGGGAGCTGTTTTTT.

The chain uses TRBV30 and TRBJ2-3; 10 bases agree with TRBD2. This CDR3 spans 15 amino acids. Germline trimming cut 3 bases from V and 5 bases from J; bases unmatched to any gene: 8. Germline-derived CDR1 and CDR2 are GTSNPN and SVGIG (reference sequence). The CDR3 here is CAWRGKAGGRDTQYF. The CDR3 nucleotides read TGTGCCTGGAGGGGGAAAGCGGGGGGGCGAGATACGCAGTATTTT. The full variable domain, rest sourced from reference TRBV30 and TRBJ2-3, is SQTIHQWPATLVQPVGSPLSLECTVEGTSNPNLYWYRQAAGRGLQLLFYSVGIGQISSEVPQNLSASRPQDRQFILSSKKLLLSDSGFYLCAWRGKAGGRDTQYFGPGTRLTVL.

This chain links TRBV7-9 with TRBJ2-1; 11 bases align to TRBD2. V shed 5 bases, J shed 4 bases, and the junction held 7 bases outside the gene matches. Germline V CDR1 and CDR2: SEHNR, FQNEAQ (reference sequence). The CDR3 length is 16 residues. CDR3 in amino acids: CASSPLSGGGYNEQFF. CDR3 sequence (DNA): TGTGCCAGCAGCCCCCTTAGCGGGGGGGGTTACAATGAGCAGTTCTTC.

The chain links TRBV6-4 to TRBJ2-1; a weak D match, TRBD2 (6 bases). Germline V CDR1 and CDR2: MRHNA, SNTAGT. The CDR3 spans 15 residues. V lost 5 bases and J lost 12, with 23 bases in between. The CDR3 nucleotides are TGTGCCAGCAGTCTTACTGAAGCTGGTCTAGCGATGCAGTTCTTC. It translates to CASSLTEAGLAMQFF.

V is TRBV30 and J is TRBJ2-2; D perhaps matches TRBD1 (6 bases). V dropped 0 bases and J dropped 6 bases, with 14 bases sitting between them. The CDR3 runs 15 residues. Germline CDR1 and CDR2: GTSNPN and SVGIG (reference sequence). The CDR3 region is CAWSVTGLGSGELFF. CDR3 in DNA: TGTGCCTGGAGTGTAACAGGGCTGGGTTCCGGGGAGCTGTTTTTT.

The rearrangement joins TRBV5-4 to TRBJ1-2, with D perhaps matching TRBD1 (6 bases). CDR1 and CDR2 (germline): SGHNT, YYREEE (reference sequence). V lost 4 bases to trimming and J lost 4 bases, with 11 bases between them. This CDR3 has 13 residues. The CDR3 loop is CASSPGQTYGYTF. For the CDR3, the DNA is TGTGCCAGCAGCCCCGGACAGACCTATGGCTACACCTTC.

The J gene is TRBJ2-2, the V gene TRBV9; D perhaps matches TRBD1 (6 bases). Germline CDR1 and CDR2: SGDLS and YYNGEE. This CDR3 region has 15 residues. Trimming took off 0 bases at V and 4 bases at J, with 10 bases between the two ends. DNA of the CDR3: TGTGCCAGCAGCGTAGCAGGGGCGCGCACCGGGGAGCTGTTTTTT. Translated: CASSVAGARTGELFF.

This clone was detected only once. The chain links TRBV6-6 to TRBJ1-1; TRBD1 is a possible D gene (6 bases). The germline CDR1 and CDR2 sequences are MNHNY and SVGAGI (reference sequence). V was clipped by 2 bases and J by 6 bases, with 7 bases between them. This CDR3 contains 12 residues. The CDR3 DNA reads as TGTGCCAGCAGTTACGAGGGGGCTGAAGCTTTCTTT. Translated, it gives CASSYEGAEAFF.